The present TCR beta chain was sequenced within a study of T cell repertoires in cytomegalovirus infection. MiXCR was run by TCRdb on the reads, yielding one entry per CDR3 protein. The data show over 450,000 distinct CDR3 sequences, over 9% seen once. The germline V gene has CDR1 DFQATT and CDR2 SNEGSKA (reference sequence). The CDR3 has 13 amino acids. Deletions cut 6 bases from V and 2 bases from J, with 13 bases between. The sequenced sample consisted of PBMCs. J is TRBJ1-2 and V is TRBV20-1; D gene unclear. The sequence derives from a human donor in good health (CMV status not recorded). Some clones in this sample may be carry-over from other donors' samples. The CDR3 loop reads CSAPFGGNYGYTF. CDR3 coding DNA: TGCAGTGCCCCATTTGGAGGGAACTATGGCTACACCTTC.